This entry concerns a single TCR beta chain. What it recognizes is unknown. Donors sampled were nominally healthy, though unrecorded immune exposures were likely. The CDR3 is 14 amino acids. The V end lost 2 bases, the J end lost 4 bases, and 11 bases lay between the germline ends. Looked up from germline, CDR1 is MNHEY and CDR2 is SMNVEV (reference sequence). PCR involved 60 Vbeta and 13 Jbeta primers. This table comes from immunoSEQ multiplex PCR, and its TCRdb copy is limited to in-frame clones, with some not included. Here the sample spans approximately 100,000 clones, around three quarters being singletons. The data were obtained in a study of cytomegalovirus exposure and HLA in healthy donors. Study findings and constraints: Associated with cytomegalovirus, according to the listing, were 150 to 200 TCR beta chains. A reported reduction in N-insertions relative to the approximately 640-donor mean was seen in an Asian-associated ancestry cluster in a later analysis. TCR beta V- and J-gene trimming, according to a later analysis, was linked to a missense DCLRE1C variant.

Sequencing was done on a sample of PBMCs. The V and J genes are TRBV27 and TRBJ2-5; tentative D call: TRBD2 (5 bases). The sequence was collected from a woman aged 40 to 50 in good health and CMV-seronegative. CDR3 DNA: TGTGCCAGCAGTTTAAGTCCCGAGGGAGAGACCCAGTACTTC. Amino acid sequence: CASSLSPEGETQYF.